Listed below are T cell receptor beta chains from one sample, sequenced in a study of tumor-infiltrating lymphocytes in primary liver carcinoma. In TCRdb, the multiplex PCR reads were re-called with MiXCR into one record per CDR3 protein. The sample has around 80,000 distinct CDR3 sequences, 72% seen once. Sample: liver tumor tissue from sampling region 1. These receptor sequences come from a man between 40 and 49 years old with primary liver carcinoma and hepatitis B virus infection. CDR3s include the opening cysteine and the closing phenylalanine or tryptophan. The D gene is left open where the match is weak. The size entry is marked missing in some rows and otherwise reads once, few, many or a size class.

D gene | clone size | J gene | V gene | CDR3 protein | CDR3 DNA
NA | NA | TRBJ1-1 | TRBV11-2 | CASSLDQGWTEALF | TGTGCCAGTAGCTTAGATCAGGGTTGGACCGAAGCTTTATTT
TRBD1 | NA | TRBJ2-7 | TRBV4-1 | CVSSQERDRRYEQYF | TGCGTCAGCAGTCAAGAACGGGACAGGCGCTACGAGCAATACTTC
NA | NA | TRBJ2-1 | TRBV5-5 | CASSLSPGGQFF | TGTGCCAGCAGCTTGAGTCCCGGGGGGCAGTTCTTC
TRBD1 | NA | TRBJ2-7 | TRBV12-3/TRBV12-4 | CARSLVYRDRGAGLPSEQYF | TGTGCCCGCAGCTTAGTCTATAGGGACAGGGGTGCGGGTCTCCCCTCCGAGCAGTACTTC
TRBD2 | medium-sized | TRBJ2-7 | TRBV12-3/TRBV12-4 | CASSVLGRALEEQYF | TGTGCCAGCAGTGTCCTCGGGAGGGCCTTGGAAGAGCAGTACTTC
NA | NA | TRBJ2-2 | TRBV6-1 | CVSSEGVGRSGEQFF | TGTGTCAGCAGTGAAGGGGTAGGGAGGAGTGGGGAGCAGTTTTTT
NA | few | TRBJ2-1 | TRBV21-1 | CAGVFLAGGSYNEQFF | TGTGCCGGTGTCTTTTTGGCGGGAGGCTCCTACAATGAGCAGTTCTTC
TRBD2 | NA | TRBJ2-1 | TRBV4-1 | CASNKAGGYNEQFF | TGCGCCAGTAACAAGGCGGGAGGGTACAATGAGCAGTTCTTC
NA | NA | TRBJ2-7 | TRBV13 | CASSPGPEQYF | TGTGCCAGCAGCCCCGGCCCCGAGCAGTACTTC
NA | NA | TRBJ2-3 | TRBV29-1 | CSGGQALSGSGATDRQYF | TGCAGCGGTGGACAGGCGCTAAGCGGGAGCGGCGCTACAGATAGGCAGTATTTT
NA | NA | TRBJ2-1 | TRBV25-1 | CASSMGPQGEHEQFF | TGTGCCAGCAGTATGGGGCCCCAAGGGGAGCATGAACAGTTCTTC
TRBD1 | many | TRBJ1-5 | TRBV12-3/TRBV12-4 | CASSSQGAWSNQPQHF | TGTGCCAGCAGTTCACAGGGGGCTTGGAGCAATCAGCCCCAGCATTTT
NA | NA | TRBJ2-3 | TRBV7-9 | CACSWRDGYTDTQYF | TGTGCCTGCAGCTGGAGGGACGGATACACGGATACGCAATATTTT
TRBD1 | NA | TRBJ2-7 | TRBV28 | CASSSAGQGAREQYF | TGTGCCAGTAGTTCTGCGGGACAGGGAGCCCGCGAGCAGTACTTC
NA | many | TRBJ2-3 | TRBV5-1 | CASSLAGTPTDTQYF | TGCGCCAGCAGCTTGGCCGGGACTCCCACAGATACGCAGTATTTT
NA | few | TRBJ2-1 | TRBV4-2 | CACNQDLGGGGEQFF | TGTGCCTGCAACCAAGACTTAGGGGGGGGCGGTGAGCAGTTCTTC
NA | NA | TRBJ1-1 | TRBV30 | CTWRRRSDTEAFF | TGTACCTGGAGAAGGCGTTCGGACACTGAAGCTTTCTTT
TRBD2 | once | TRBJ2-3 | TRBV4-2 | CVSRLVAGFTDTQYF | TGTGTCAGCCGCCTAGTAGCGGGGTTCACAGATACGCAGTATTTT
NA | few | TRBJ1-3 | TRBV7-9 | CASSRASRNTIYF | TGTGCCAGCAGCCGGGCCTCTAGAAACACCATATATTTT
TRBD1 | NA | TRBJ2-3 | TRBV11-1 | CASSTAQGAQVDTQYF | TGTGCCAGCAGCACTGCACAGGGGGCCCAAGTAGATACGCAGTATTTT
TRBD1 | NA | TRBJ2-5 | TRBV5-1 | CASSAETGVETQYF | TGCGCCAGCAGCGCCGAGACAGGGGTCGAGACCCAGTACTTC
NA | NA | TRBJ1-3 | TRBV6-5 | CASSQSWYSGNPIYF | TGTGCCAGCAGTCAATCTTGGTACTCTGGGAACCCCATATATTTT
TRBD2 | few | TRBJ2-3 | TRBV7-2 | CASSLLAGSPDRTDTQYF | TGTGCCAGCAGCCTACTAGCGGGGAGCCCGGACCGCACAGATACGCAGTATTTT
NA | NA | TRBJ2-7 | TRBV14 | CASSRQTGRVQYF | TGTGCCAGCAGCCGACAGACAGGGAGGGTGCAATACTTC
NA | NA | TRBJ2-6 | TRBV12-3/TRBV12-4 | CASSLVWDGANVLAF | TGTGCCAGCAGTTTAGTGTGGGATGGGGCCAACGTCCTGGCATTC
NA | NA | TRBJ2-7 | TRBV11-2 | CASSPSVGIYHEQYF | TGTGCCAGCAGCCCATCTGTGGGAATATACCACGAGCAGTACTTC
NA | few | TRBJ2-3 | TRBV5-1 | CASSLGHNTDTQYF | TGCGCCAGCAGCTTGGGACATAACACAGATACGCAGTATTTT
NA | many | TRBJ1-5 | TRBV10-1 | CAPTGEGVRGNQPQHF | TGCGCCCCCACGGGAGAGGGGGTAAGAGGCAATCAGCCCCAGCATTTT
NA | NA | TRBJ1-1 | TRBV5-4 | CTSSSEDTEAFF | TGTACCAGCAGCTCGGAAGATACTGAAGCTTTCTTT
NA | NA | TRBJ2-2 | TRBV10-3 | CVISEGLSAGELFF | TGTGTCATCAGTGAGGGGTTGAGTGCCGGGGAGCTGTTTTTT
TRBD1 | many | TRBJ1-5 | TRBV7-8 | CASSLDVGQGNQPQHF | TGTGCCAGCAGCTTAGATGTGGGACAGGGGAATCAGCCCCAGCATTTT
TRBD1 | NA | TRBJ2-3 | TRBV29-1 | CSLEPPGQGPDTQCF | TGCAGCCTTGAACCTCCGGGACAGGGTCCAGATACGCAGTGTTTT
NA | NA | TRBJ2-1 | TRBV6-1 | CVSSGSLGNKQFF | TGTGTCAGCAGTGGATCTCTGGGCAATAAGCAGTTCTTC